The present entry profiles one TCR beta chain with its context. Before being deemed recovered, Cohort 3 donors had two negative PCRs, clearance, or symptom resolution. The entry originates in a study of blood T cell repertoires in COVID-19. Overall study context: From T cells, B-cell-depleted T cells, or PBMCs came the material, which was cDNA or gDNA.

Assay used: immunoSEQ multiplex PCR; TCRdb lists only in-frame clones, some missing. The sample includes roughly 200,000 clones, more than 80% of them seen just once. J gave up 7 bases and V 2 bases, and 2 bases lay outside the gene matches. CDR3 length: 14 amino acids. The germline V gene has CDR1 LNHNV and CDR2 YYDKDF (reference sequence). The rearrangement links TRBV15 to TRBJ1-6; 7 bases are a match to TRBD1. The receptor comes from a man aged 35 to 55 who had recovered from COVID-19. The sample comprised PBMCs or T cells enriched from blood (not recorded which). CDR3 sequence: CATSRQGGNSPLHF. The CDR3 DNA reads TGTGCCACCAGCAGACAGGGGGGAAATTCACCCCTCCACTTT. Based on the CDR3 plus reference TRBV15 and TRBJ1-6, the full variable domain is DAMVIQNPRYQVTQFGKPVTLSCSQTLNHNVMYWYQQKSSQAPKLLFHYYDKDFNNEADTPDNFQSRRPNTSFCFLDIRSPGLGDTAMYLCATSRQGGNSPLHFGNGTRLTVT.